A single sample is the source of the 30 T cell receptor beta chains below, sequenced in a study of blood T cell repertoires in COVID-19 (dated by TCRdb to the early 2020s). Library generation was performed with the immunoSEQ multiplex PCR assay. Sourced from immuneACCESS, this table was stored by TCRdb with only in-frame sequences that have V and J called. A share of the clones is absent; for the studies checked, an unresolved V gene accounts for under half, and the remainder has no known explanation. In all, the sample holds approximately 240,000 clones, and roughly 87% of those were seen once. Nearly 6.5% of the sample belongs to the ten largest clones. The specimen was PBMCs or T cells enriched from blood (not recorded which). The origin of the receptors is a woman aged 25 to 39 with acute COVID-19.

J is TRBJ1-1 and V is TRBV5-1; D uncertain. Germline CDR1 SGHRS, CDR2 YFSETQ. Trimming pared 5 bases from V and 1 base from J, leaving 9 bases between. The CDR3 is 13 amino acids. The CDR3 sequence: CASSLTQNTEAFF. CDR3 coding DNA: TGCGCCAGCAGTTTGACACAGAACACTGAAGCTTTCTTT.

CDR3 in amino acids: CASSLVPGGLVETQYF. The CDR3 DNA sequence: TGTGCCAGCAGCTTAGTGCCGGGAGGTTTGGTAGAGACCCAGTACTTC. This chain links TRBV11-2 with TRBJ2-5; TRBD2 aligns across 7 bases. Germline assignment: CDR1 SGHAT and CDR2 FQNNGV. V trimming: 1 base; J trimming: 4 bases; junction bases outside the gene matches: 9. The CDR3 sequence is 16 residues long.

Written as DNA, the CDR3 is TGTGCCAGCAGACCAAGTCCAGGGGGCGCTAATTCACCCCTCCACTTT. Its protein product is CASRPSPGGANSPLHF. This chain connects TRBV6-6 to TRBJ1-6; 8 nucleotides align to TRBD1. Losses at the gene ends were 6 bases for V and 6 bases for J; bases not matched to a gene: 10. Germline lookup yields CDR1 MNHNY and CDR2 SVGAGI (reference sequence). The CDR3 loop spans 16 amino acids.

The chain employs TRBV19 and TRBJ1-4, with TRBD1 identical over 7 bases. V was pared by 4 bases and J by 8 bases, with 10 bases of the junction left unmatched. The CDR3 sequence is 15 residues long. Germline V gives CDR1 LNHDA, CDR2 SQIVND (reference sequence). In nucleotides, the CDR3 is TGTGCCAGTAGTACCGACAGGGACGTCGGAGAAAAACTGTTTTTT. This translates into CASSTDRDVGEKLFF. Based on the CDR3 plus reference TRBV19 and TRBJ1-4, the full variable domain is DGGITQSPKYLFRKEGQNVTLSCEQNLNHDAMYWYRQDPGQGLRLIYYSQIVNDFQKGDIAEGYSVSREKKESFPLTVTSAQKNPTAFYLCASSTDRDVGEKLFFGSGTQLSVL.

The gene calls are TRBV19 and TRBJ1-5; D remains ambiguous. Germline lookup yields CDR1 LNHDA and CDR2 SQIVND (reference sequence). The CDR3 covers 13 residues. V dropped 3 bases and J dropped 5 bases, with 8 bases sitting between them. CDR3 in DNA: TGTGCCAGTAGTATCCCGCCGGATCAGCCCCAGCATTTT. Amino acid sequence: CASSIPPDQPQHF.

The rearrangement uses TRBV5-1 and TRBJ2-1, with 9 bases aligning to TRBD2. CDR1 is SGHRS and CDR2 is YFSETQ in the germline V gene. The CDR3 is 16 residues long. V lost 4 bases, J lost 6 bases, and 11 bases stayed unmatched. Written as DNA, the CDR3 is TGCGCCAGCAGCCCCGGTCGGCTAGCGGGAACCAATGAGCAGTTCTTC. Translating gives CASSPGRLAGTNEQFF.

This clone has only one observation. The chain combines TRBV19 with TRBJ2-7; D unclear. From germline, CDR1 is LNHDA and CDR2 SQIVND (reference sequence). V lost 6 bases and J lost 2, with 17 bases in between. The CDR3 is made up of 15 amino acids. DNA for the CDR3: TGTGCCAGTAGGGTTGACGACAATCCCACCTACGAGCAGTACTTC. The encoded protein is CASRVDDNPTYEQYF. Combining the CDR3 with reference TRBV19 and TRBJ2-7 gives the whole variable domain DGGITQSPKYLFRKEGQNVTLSCEQNLNHDAMYWYRQDPGQGLRLIYYSQIVNDFQKGDIAEGYSVSREKKESFPLTVTSAQKNPTAFYLCASRVDDNPTYEQYFGPGTRLTVT.

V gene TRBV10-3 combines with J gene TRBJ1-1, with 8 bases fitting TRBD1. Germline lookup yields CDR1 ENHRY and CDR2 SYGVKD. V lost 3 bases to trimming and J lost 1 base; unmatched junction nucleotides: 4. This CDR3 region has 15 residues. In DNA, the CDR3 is TGTGCCATCAGTGAAATAGGACAGGGGAACACTGAAGCTTTCTTT. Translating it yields CAISEIGQGNTEAFF.

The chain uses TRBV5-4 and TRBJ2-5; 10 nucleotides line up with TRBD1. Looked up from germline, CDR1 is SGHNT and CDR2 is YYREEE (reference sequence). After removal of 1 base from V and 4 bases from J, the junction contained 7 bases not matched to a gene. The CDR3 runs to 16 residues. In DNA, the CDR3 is TGTGCCAGCAGCTTGCTCGCGACAGGGGGCGGAGAGACCCAGTACTTC. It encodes CASSLLATGGGETQYF.

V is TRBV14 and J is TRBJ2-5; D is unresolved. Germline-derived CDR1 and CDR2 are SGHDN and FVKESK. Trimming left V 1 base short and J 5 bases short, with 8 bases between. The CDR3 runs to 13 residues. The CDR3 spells CASSQGPRETQYF. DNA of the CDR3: TGTGCCAGCAGCCAAGGTCCTAGGGAGACCCAGTACTTC.

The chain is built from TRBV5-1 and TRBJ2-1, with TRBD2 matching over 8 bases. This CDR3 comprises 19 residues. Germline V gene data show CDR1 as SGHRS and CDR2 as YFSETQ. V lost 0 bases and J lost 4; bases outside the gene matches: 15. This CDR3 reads CASSLAASGQQTIYNEQFF. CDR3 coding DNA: TGCGCCAGCAGCTTGGCCGCTAGCGGGCAACAGACGATTTACAATGAGCAGTTCTTC.

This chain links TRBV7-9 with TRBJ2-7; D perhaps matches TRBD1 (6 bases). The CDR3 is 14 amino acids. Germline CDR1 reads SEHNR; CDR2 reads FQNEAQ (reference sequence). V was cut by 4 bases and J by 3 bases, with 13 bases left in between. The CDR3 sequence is CASSSTGIGYEQYF. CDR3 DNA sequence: TGTGCCAGCAGCTCCACAGGGATCGGCTACGAGCAGTACTTC.

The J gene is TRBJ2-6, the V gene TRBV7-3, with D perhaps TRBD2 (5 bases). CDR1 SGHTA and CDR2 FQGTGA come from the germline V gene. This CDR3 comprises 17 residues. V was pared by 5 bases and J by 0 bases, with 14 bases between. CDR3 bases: TGTGCCAGCAGCAGGATAGCGATCAGCTCTGGGGCCAACGTCCTGACTTTC. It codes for CASSRIAISSGANVLTF. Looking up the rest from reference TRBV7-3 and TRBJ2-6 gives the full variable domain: GAGVSQTPSNKVTEKGKYVELRCDPISGHTALYWYRQSLGQGPEFLIYFQGTGAADDSGLPNDRFFAVRPEGSVSTLKIQRTERGDSAVYLCASSRIAISSGANVLTFGAGSRLTVL.

The CDR3 nucleotides read TGTGCCAGCAGCCACCCCACTAACACTGAAGCTTTCTTT. Its translation: CASSHPTNTEAFF. The chain is built from TRBV5-4 and TRBJ1-1; D is uncertain. The germline V gene encodes CDR1 SGHNT and CDR2 YYREEE (reference sequence). Trimming took 4 bases from V and 2 from J, leaving 9 bases between them. The CDR3 runs 13 residues.

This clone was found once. The CDR3 nucleotides are TGTGCCAGCAGCAACCTGGGACAGGGGGCGCCGGGCTATGGCTACACCTTC. It is translated as CASSNLGQGAPGYGYTF. J is TRBJ1-2 and V is TRBV5-6; 12 nucleotides line up with TRBD1. Germline trimming cut 4 bases from V and 4 bases from J; bases unmatched to any gene: 11. The V gene's germline CDR1 is SGHDT and CDR2 YYEEEE. The CDR3 is made up of 17 amino acids. Based on the CDR3 plus reference TRBV5-6 and TRBJ1-2, the full variable domain is DAGVTQSPTHLIKTRGQQVTLRCSPKSGHDTVSWYQQALGQGPQFIFQYYEEEERQRGNFPDRFSGHQFPNYSSELNVNALLLGDSALYLCASSNLGQGAPGYGYTFGSGTRLTVV.

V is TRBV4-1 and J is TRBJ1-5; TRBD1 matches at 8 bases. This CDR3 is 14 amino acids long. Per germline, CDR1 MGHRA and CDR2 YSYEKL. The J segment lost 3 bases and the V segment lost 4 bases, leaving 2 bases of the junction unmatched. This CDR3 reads CASSRDRNNQPQHF. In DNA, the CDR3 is TGCGCCAGCAGCCGGGACAGGAACAATCAGCCCCAGCATTTT.

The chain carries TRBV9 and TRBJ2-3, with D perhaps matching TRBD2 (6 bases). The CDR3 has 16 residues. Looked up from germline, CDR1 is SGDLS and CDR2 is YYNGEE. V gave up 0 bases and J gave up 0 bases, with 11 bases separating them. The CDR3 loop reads CASSVAGAGSTDTQYF. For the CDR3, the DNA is TGTGCCAGCAGCGTAGCTGGGGCGGGGAGCACAGATACGCAGTATTTT.

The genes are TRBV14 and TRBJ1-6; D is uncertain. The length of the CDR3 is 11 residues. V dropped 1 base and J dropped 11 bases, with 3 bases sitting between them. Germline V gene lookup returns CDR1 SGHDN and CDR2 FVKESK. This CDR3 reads CASSQAAPLHF. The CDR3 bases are TGTGCCAGCAGCCAAGCGGCACCCCTCCACTTT.

The CDR3 coding sequence is TGTGCCATCAGTGACACCGGGACAGGGGTCGGGGTGGGCAATCAGCCCCAGCATTTT. This encodes CAISDTGTGVGVGNQPQHF. The chain carries TRBV10-3 and TRBJ1-5, with 10 bases aligning to TRBD1. The CDR3 is 19 amino acids. After removal of 3 bases from V and 2 bases from J, the junction contained 13 bases not matched to a gene. Germline CDR1 ENHRY, CDR2 SYGVKD.

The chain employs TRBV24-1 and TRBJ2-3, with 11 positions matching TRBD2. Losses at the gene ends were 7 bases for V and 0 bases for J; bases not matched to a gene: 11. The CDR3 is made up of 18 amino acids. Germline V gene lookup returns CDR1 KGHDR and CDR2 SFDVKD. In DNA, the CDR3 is TGTGCCACCAGACCTTTTGGGGGACTAGCGGTTAGCACAGATACGCAGTATTTT. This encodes CATRPFGGLAVSTDTQYF.

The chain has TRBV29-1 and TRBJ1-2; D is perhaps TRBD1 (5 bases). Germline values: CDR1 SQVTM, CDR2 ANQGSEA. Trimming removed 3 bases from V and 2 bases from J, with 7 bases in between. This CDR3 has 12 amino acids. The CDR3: CSVEPGNYGYTF. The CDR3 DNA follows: TGCAGCGTTGAGCCAGGGAACTATGGCTACACCTTC.

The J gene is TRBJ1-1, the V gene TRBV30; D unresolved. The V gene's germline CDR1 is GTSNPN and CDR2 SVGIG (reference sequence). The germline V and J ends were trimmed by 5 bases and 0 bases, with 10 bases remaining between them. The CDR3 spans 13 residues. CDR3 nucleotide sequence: TGTGCCTGGCAGCCGGGAATGAACACTGAAGCTTTCTTT. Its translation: CAWQPGMNTEAFF.

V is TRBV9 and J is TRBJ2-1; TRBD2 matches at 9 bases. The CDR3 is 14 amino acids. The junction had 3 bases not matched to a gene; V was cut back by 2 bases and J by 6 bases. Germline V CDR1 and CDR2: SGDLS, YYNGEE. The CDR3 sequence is CASSVTSGFNEQFF. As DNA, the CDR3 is TGTGCCAGCAGCGTGACTAGCGGATTCAATGAGCAGTTCTTC.

The DNA for the CDR3 is TGTGCCAGCAGCTACCTCTTCGGGAATTCACCCCTCCACTTT. It encodes CASSYLFGNSPLHF. The V and J genes are TRBV11-2 and TRBJ1-6, with unresolved D. The germline gives CDR1 SGHAT, CDR2 FQNNGV. The CDR3 sequence is 14 residues long. Trimming took off 4 bases at V and 7 bases at J, with 11 bases between the two ends.

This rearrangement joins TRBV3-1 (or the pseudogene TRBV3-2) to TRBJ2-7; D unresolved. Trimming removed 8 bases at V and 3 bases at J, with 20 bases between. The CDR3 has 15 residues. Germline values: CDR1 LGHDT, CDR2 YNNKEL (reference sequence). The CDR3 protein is CASGPSVGGNYEQYF. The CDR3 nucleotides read TGTGCCAGCGGCCCTTCGGTTGGCGGAAACTACGAGCAGTACTTC.

DNA for the CDR3: TGTGCCAGCAGCAAAAACGGGGAGCAGTACTTC. It is translated as CASSKNGEQYF. V is TRBV7-8 and J is TRBJ2-7, with D unresolved. The germline V gene has CDR1 SGHVS and CDR2 FQNEAQ. The CDR3 consists of 11 residues. V was trimmed by 5 bases and J by 7 bases, leaving 9 bases between them.

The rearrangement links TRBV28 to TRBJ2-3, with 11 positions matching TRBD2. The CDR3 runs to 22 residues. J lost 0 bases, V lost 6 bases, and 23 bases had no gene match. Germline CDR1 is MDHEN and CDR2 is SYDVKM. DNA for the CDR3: TGTGCCAGCAGCTCCAGTTTACAATCGAAGCTAGCGGGAGGCCCTAGCACAGATACGCAGTATTTT. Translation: CASSSSLQSKLAGGPSTDTQYF.

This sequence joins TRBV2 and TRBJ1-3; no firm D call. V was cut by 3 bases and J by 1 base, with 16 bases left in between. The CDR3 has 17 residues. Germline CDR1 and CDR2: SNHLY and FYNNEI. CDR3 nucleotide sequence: TGTGCCAGCAGTGAGCTCGGAGTATCAAGGTCTGGAAACACCATATATTTT. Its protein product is CASSELGVSRSGNTIYF.

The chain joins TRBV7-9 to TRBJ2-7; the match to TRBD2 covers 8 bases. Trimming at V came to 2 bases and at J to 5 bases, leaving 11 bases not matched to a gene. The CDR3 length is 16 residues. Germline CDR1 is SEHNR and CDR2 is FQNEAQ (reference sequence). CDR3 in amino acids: CASSLRTAGLGNEQYF. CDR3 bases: TGTGCCAGCAGCTTAAGGACTGCGGGACTAGGGAACGAGCAGTACTTC.

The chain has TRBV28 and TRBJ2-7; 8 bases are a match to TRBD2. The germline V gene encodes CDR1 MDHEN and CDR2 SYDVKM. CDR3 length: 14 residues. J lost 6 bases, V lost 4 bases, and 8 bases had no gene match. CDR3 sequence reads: CASSSPGGVREQYF. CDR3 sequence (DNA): TGTGCCAGCAGTTCCCCCGGGGGGGTGCGCGAGCAGTACTTC. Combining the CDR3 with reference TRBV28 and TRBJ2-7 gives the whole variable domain DVKVTQSSRYLVKRTGEKVFLECVQDMDHENMFWYRQDPGLGLRLIYFSYDVKMKEKGDIPEGYSVSREKKERFSLILESASTNQTSMYLCASSSPGGVREQYFGPGTRLTVT.